One sample yielded the 13 T cell receptor beta chains listed below, sequenced in a study of monozygotic twins with inflammatory bowel disease. TCRdb reanalyzed the 5' RACE reads and collapses them to one entry per CDR3 protein, without DNA. This sample carries about 380,000 distinct CDR3 sequences, with approximately 2.8% going to the ten biggest clones. Sequences were obtained from blood. These receptor sequences come from a human donor with ulcerative colitis or Crohn's disease, or a healthy co-twin of an affected twin (not recorded which).

This chain joins TRBV7-2 and TRBJ1-6. In germline, CDR1 is SGHTA, CDR2 FQGNSA. This CDR3 contains 15 residues. This CDR3 reads CASSSGGSYNSPLHF.

This rearrangement joins TRBV9 to TRBJ1-2. Germline V gene sequence: CDR1 SGDLS, CDR2 YYNGEE. The CDR3 is 14 residues long. The CDR3 reads CASSANLGLQGYTF.

V usage is TRBV3-1 and J usage is TRBJ2-7; the D gene TCRdb calls, TRBD1, cannot be checked with no DNA. Per the germline V gene, CDR1 is LGHDT and CDR2 is YNNKEL (reference sequence). The CDR3 is 14 residues long. CDR3 sequence reads: CASSVGIGGYEQYF.

The J gene is TRBJ1-5, the V gene TRBV20-1. This CDR3 region has 15 residues. From germline, CDR1 is DFQATT and CDR2 SNEGSKA (reference sequence). CDR3 region: CSAQRAVHSNQPQHF.

The chain recombines TRBV19 with TRBJ2-7; the D call of TRBD2 rests on TCRdb alone, since no DNA is present to check it. The germline V gene encodes CDR1 LNHDA and CDR2 SQIVND (reference sequence). This CDR3 spans 14 amino acids. The CDR3 loop is CASRRVSGSYEQYF.

This rearrangement joins TRBV7-2 to TRBJ2-1; TCRdb designates TRBD1, a call that cannot be tested without DNA. The CDR3 is 15 amino acids. Per the germline V gene, CDR1 is SGHTA and CDR2 is FQGNSA. This CDR3 is CASSLAGAAYNEQFF.

The chain is built from TRBV7-9 and TRBJ1-5; the TCRdb D gene call, TRBD1, has no DNA to confirm it. CDR3 length: 16 residues. The germline CDR1 and CDR2 sequences are SEHNR and FQNEAQ (reference sequence). CDR3 region: CASSLQGQWPGQPQHF.

The CDR3 here is CSAAPDAGSYEQYF. The chain carries TRBV20-1 and TRBJ2-7; TCRdb designates TRBD2, a call that cannot be tested without DNA. CDR3 length: 14 amino acids. The germline V gene encodes CDR1 DFQATT and CDR2 SNEGSKA (reference sequence).

The chain's CDR3 is CASSYSRLAGAYEQFF. The chain recombines TRBV6-5 with TRBJ2-1; lacking DNA, the TRBD2 call made by TCRdb goes unchecked. Germline values: CDR1 MNHEY, CDR2 SVGAGI. There are 16 residues in the CDR3.

V usage is TRBV11-2 and J usage is TRBJ2-1. CDR3 size: 14 residues. The germline V gene encodes CDR1 SGHAT and CDR2 FQNNGV. CDR3 region: CASPDIVGINEQFF.

The rearrangement joins TRBV6-5 to TRBJ2-7; TCRdb lists TRBD2, though no DNA is available to test this call. Germline V gives CDR1 MNHEY, CDR2 SVGAGI. This CDR3 has 18 amino acids. CDR3 region: CASSYSKVAGARTNEQYF.

The rearrangement uses TRBV9 and TRBJ1-4. The germline V gene encodes CDR1 SGDLS and CDR2 YYNGEE. The CDR3 extends over 14 amino acids. The CDR3 sequence is CASSVGQHNEKLFF.

V is TRBV6-1 and J is TRBJ2-7; TCRdb designates TRBD1, a call that cannot be tested without DNA. Germline V lookup: CDR1 MNHNS, CDR2 SASEGT. The CDR3 contains 20 residues. The CDR3 sequence is CASSGRPPGQSTGRLYEQYF.